This T cell receptor beta chain was retrieved from a study of CD8+ T cells in alopecia areata. Background on the study: The 7-10-week-old female C3H/HeJ mice were given skin taken from roughly 6-13-month-old C3H/HeJ graft donors that had spontaneous alopecia. Study-wide points: Elevated clonality characterized lesional scalp relative to normal scalp, particularly in alopecia totalis/universalis. Patients shared TCRs less clearly than mice did, possibly for HLA-related reasons.

This clone came up many times. As yet, its antigen is unknown. Genes here carry mouse names. The CDR3 goes on 4 residues after the read ends, and that part is filled in from the germline J gene. Sequencing relied on a cDNA template that was reverse transcribed from extracted RNA. The table came from immunoSEQ multiplex PCR; TCRdb's copy has only in-frame clones and leaves some out. Sampling found approximately 110,000 clones, none seen once. Trimming took off 6 bases at V and 3 bases at J, with 10 bases between the two ends. The germline CDR1 and CDR2 sequences are NNHDY and SYVADS. The CDR3 runs 13 residues.

The genes are TRBV13-3 and TRBJ2-1, with D perhaps matching TRBD1 (6 bases). The sequencing sample was made of lesional skin. The receptor's source is a C3H/HeJ mouse with alopecia areata. For this strain, the MHC haplotype corresponds to H2-k. Here the CDR3 reads CASMRTAYAEQFF. CDR3 DNA (partial): TGTGCCAGCATGCGGACAGCCTATGCT.